The 28 T cell receptor beta chains reported below all come from one sample, sequenced in a study of blood T cell repertoires in COVID-19. TCRdb's table, derived via immunoSEQ multiplex PCR, lists solely in-frame clones and lacks some. The repertoire holds about 62,000 clones, around nine tenths seen once, with under 1.3% in the top ten. The source material was peripheral blood. These receptors were taken from a man aged 70 or older with acute or convalescent COVID-19.

This clone was observed a single time. The chain is built from TRBV11-2 and TRBJ2-3; D is uncertain. With 6 bases removed from V and 2 bases from J, the gap between germline ends came to 18 bases. The length of the CDR3 is 16 residues. CDR1 and CDR2 from the germline V gene are SGHAT and FQNNGV. Written as DNA, the CDR3 is TGTGCCAGCAGATATAGCTCCTCTTCATACACAGATACGCAGTATTTT. Protein sequence: CASRYSSSSYTDTQYF.

This clone was seen a handful of times. CDR3 in DNA: TGTGCCAGCAGCTCCCTAGCGGGGGGACGTGGGGAGCTGTTTTTT. This translates into CASSSLAGGRGELFF. This sequence joins TRBV7-2 and TRBJ2-2; 11 bases agree with TRBD2. The germline V gene encodes CDR1 SGHTA and CDR2 FQGNSA. Trimming cost V 4 bases and J 8 bases; bases outside gene matches: 6. CDR3 length: 15 amino acids.

CDR3 residues: CASSERHAGGEYGYTF. The CDR3 bases are TGTGCCAGCAGTGAAAGGCATGCAGGGGGCGAATATGGCTACACCTTC. V and J are TRBV2 and TRBJ1-2; TRBD1 aligns across 8 bases. Per germline, CDR1 SNHLY and CDR2 FYNNEI. The CDR3 is 16 amino acids. V trimming: 2 bases; J trimming: 5 bases; junction bases outside the gene matches: 10.

V is TRBV5-4 and J is TRBJ2-5; D perhaps matches TRBD2 (5 bases). This CDR3 is 13 amino acids long. The V gene's germline CDR1 is SGHNT and CDR2 YYREEE (reference sequence). Trimming pared 5 bases from V and 2 bases from J, leaving 10 bases between. The CDR3 DNA reads as TGTGCCAGCAGGAACGGACTGCAAGAGACCCAGTACTTC. This codes for CASRNGLQETQYF. Filled out from reference TRBV5-4 and TRBJ2-5, the complete variable domain reads ETGVTQSPTHLIKTRGQQVTLRCSSQSGHNTVSWYQQALGQGPQFIFQYYREEENGRGNFPPRFSGLQFPNYSSELNVNALELDDSALYLCASRNGLQETQYFGPGTRLLVL.

The chain has TRBV9 and TRBJ1-3; D is undetermined. The germline V and J ends were trimmed by 0 bases and 0 bases, with 7 bases remaining between them. The CDR3 has 15 amino acids. Germline-derived CDR1 and CDR2 are SGDLS and YYNGEE. The CDR3 spells CASSVDNGSGNTIYF. The CDR3 region has the DNA TGTGCCAGCAGCGTAGACAATGGCTCTGGAAACACCATATATTTT.

This rearrangement joins TRBV13 to TRBJ2-4; D is ambiguous. The germline CDR1 and CDR2 sequences are PRHDT and FYEKMQ (reference sequence). V shed 1 base and J shed 6 bases, with 13 bases lying between them. This CDR3 has 15 amino acids. CDR3 DNA: TGTGCCAGCAGCTTAGCTCAGCTTAAGCGAAACATTCAGTACTTC. Translated, it gives CASSLAQLKRNIQYF.

This chain links TRBV5-1 with TRBJ1-2, with D tentatively TRBD1 (5 bases). The CDR3 consists of 15 residues. V shed 0 bases and J shed 0 bases, with 9 bases lying between them. Germline loops: CDR1 SGHRS, CDR2 YFSETQ. Here the CDR3 reads CASSLGGSTNYGYTF. DNA of the CDR3: TGCGCCAGCAGCTTGGGGGGCAGCACTAACTATGGCTACACCTTC.

This clone was picked up one time. J is TRBJ1-4 and V is TRBV4-1; 8 bases agree with TRBD1. CDR1 is MGHRA, CDR2 YSYEKL, per germline. Trimming cost V 1 base and J 7 bases; bases outside gene matches: 5. There are 15 residues in the CDR3. CDR3 DNA: TGCGCCAGCAGCCAAGTCCCCACAGGGGGTGAAAAACTGTTTTTT. Translation gives CASSQVPTGGEKLFF.

The chain employs TRBV5-1 and TRBJ2-3, with D possibly being TRBD2 (5 bases). The germline gives CDR1 SGHRS, CDR2 YFSETQ. V was cut by 7 bases and J by 4 bases, with 10 bases left in between. The CDR3 consists of 12 residues. This CDR3 is CASSEGSDTQYF. The CDR3 DNA reads as TGCGCCAGCTCCGAGGGCTCAGATACGCAGTATTTT.

The CDR3 nucleotides read TGTGCCAGTAGAGGACAGGGCCGGTTCGAGCAGTACTTC. Its protein product is CASRGQGRFEQYF. The chain is built from TRBV19 and TRBJ2-7; 8 bases align to TRBD1. This CDR3 is 13 amino acids long. Germline CDR1 is LNHDA and CDR2 is SQIVND (reference sequence). Germline trimming cut 6 bases from V and 6 bases from J; bases unmatched to any gene: 7.

The V and J genes are TRBV7-9 and TRBJ2-2; D is unresolved. The CDR3 has 17 amino acids. Germline V CDR1 and CDR2: SEHNR, FQNEAQ (reference sequence). With 2 bases removed from V and 0 bases from J, the gap between germline ends came to 13 bases. CDR3 nucleotide sequence: TGTGCCAGCAGCTTACTGCAGTCATATACGAACACCGGGGAGCTGTTTTTT. This codes for CASSLLQSYTNTGELFF.

V and J are TRBV11-2 and TRBJ2-7, with TRBD1 matching 9 bases. Per germline, CDR1 SGHAT and CDR2 FQNNGV. The CDR3 contains 15 residues. V lost 3 bases and J lost 2; bases outside the gene matches: 5. The chain's CDR3 is CASSFTGTGTYEQYF. The CDR3 DNA is TGTGCCAGCAGCTTTACCGGGACAGGGACCTACGAGCAGTACTTC. The entire variable domain, with the rest obtained from reference TRBV11-2 and TRBJ2-7, is as follows: EAGVAQSPRYKIIEKRQSVAFWCNPISGHATLYWYQQILGQGPKLLIQFQNNGVVDDSQLPKDRFSAERLKGVDSTLKIQPAKLEDSAVYLCASSFTGTGTYEQYFGPGTRLTVT.

There are a few counts of this clone. The V call is TRBV5-6, the J call TRBJ1-4; a possible D gene is TRBD1 (6 bases). The CDR3 totals 17 residues. Per the germline V gene, CDR1 is SGHDT and CDR2 is YYEEEE. Trimming took 4 bases from V and 5 from J, leaving 21 bases between them. The CDR3 nucleotides are TGTGCCAGCAGCCCTGGATCCCCCGGACAGTTAAATGAAAAACTGTTTTTT. Residues: CASSPGSPGQLNEKLFF.

V is TRBV7-2 and J is TRBJ2-1, with no clear D. The CDR3 covers 13 residues. Between the trimmed V and J ends, which lost 4 bases and 7 bases, there was a span of 11 bases. Germline loops: CDR1 SGHTA, CDR2 FQGNSA. For the CDR3, the DNA is TGTGCCAGCAGCTACTATGTTGGGAATGAGCAGTTCTTC. Residues: CASSYYVGNEQFF. The full variable domain, its missing parts supplied by reference TRBV7-2 and TRBJ2-1, is GAGVSQSPSNKVTEKGKDVELRCDPISGHTALYWYRQSLGQGLEFLIYFQGNSAPDKSGLPSDRFSAERTGGSVSTLTIQRTQQEDSAVYLCASSYYVGNEQFFGPGTRLTVL.

The gene calls are TRBV6-5 and TRBJ2-1; 15 nucleotides match TRBD2. Germline V CDR1 and CDR2: MNHEY, SVGAGI. The CDR3 runs to 15 residues. Trimming at V came to 6 bases and at J to 10 bases, leaving 7 bases not matched to a gene. The CDR3 protein is CASRRTSGRAEEQFF. The DNA of the CDR3 is TGTGCCAGCAGGCGGACTAGCGGGAGGGCCGAAGAGCAGTTCTTC.

The V call is TRBV11-1, the J call TRBJ1-1; possible D gene TRBD1, 5 bases. Trimming shortened V by 4 bases and J by 0 bases, and 9 bases separated the two germline ends. The CDR3 runs to 14 residues. The germline CDR1 and CDR2 sequences are SGHAT and FQDESV (reference sequence). CDR3 sequence reads: CASSSQGLNTEAFF. CDR3 DNA sequence: TGTGCCAGCAGCTCCCAGGGTTTGAACACTGAAGCTTTCTTT.

The sample holds a few counts of this clone. The chain employs TRBV9 and TRBJ2-7; possibly TRBD1 for D (6 bases). In germline, CDR1 is SGDLS, CDR2 YYNGEE. Trimming cost V 3 bases and J 2 bases, with 12 bases left between them. The CDR3 contains 14 residues. The CDR3: CASSEDSLPYEQYF. DNA of the CDR3: TGTGCCAGCAGCGAGGACAGTCTACCCTACGAGCAGTACTTC.

The CDR3 DNA sequence: TGCGCCAGCAGCCCGACAGGGCCTAATCAGCCCCAGCATTTT. Its protein product is CASSPTGPNQPQHF. The gene calls are TRBV5-1 and TRBJ1-5; 7 bases match TRBD1. This CDR3 is built from 14 residues. Germline assignment: CDR1 SGHRS and CDR2 YFSETQ. The trim removed 4 bases at V and 4 bases at J, leaving 5 bases unmatched. Full variable domain (outside the CDR3, taken from reference TRBV5-1 and TRBJ1-5): KAGVTQTPRYLIKTRGQQVTLSCSPISGHRSVSWYQQTPGQGLQFLFEYFSETQRNKGNFPGRFSGRQFSNSRSEMNVSTLELGDSALYLCASSPTGPNQPQHFGDGTRLSIL.

In its sample, this clone was seen a few times. The chain joins TRBV6-5 to TRBJ1-1; perhaps TRBD1 as D (5 bases). CDR1 is MNHEY and CDR2 is SVGAGI in the germline V gene. This CDR3 has 14 amino acids. V lost 5 bases and J 4 bases, leaving 14 bases between the germline ends. In nucleotides, the CDR3 is TGTGCCAGCAGTCCCCCCGACAGTGTCACTGAAGCTTTCTTT. This sequence encodes CASSPPDSVTEAFF.

This clone was seen a single time. This rearrangement joins TRBV19 to TRBJ1-6; D is possibly TRBD1 (5 bases). Germline CDR1 is LNHDA and CDR2 is SQIVND (reference sequence). CDR3 length: 14 amino acids. V lost 5 bases to trimming and J lost 7 bases, with 12 bases between them. The CDR3 loop is CASSSGGGNSPLHF. The CDR3 bases are TGTGCCAGTAGTTCCGGGGGGGGGAATTCACCCCTCCACTTT.

Here the CDR3 DNA reads TGTGCCAGCAGACTACGGGAGACCCAGTACTTC. This encodes CASRLRETQYF. The chain employs TRBV28 and TRBJ2-5; D ambiguous. CDR1 and CDR2 (germline): MDHEN, SYDVKM. With 6 bases removed from V and 5 bases from J, the gap between germline ends came to 7 bases. The CDR3 sequence is 11 residues long.

V is TRBV30 and J is TRBJ1-2, with 8 bases aligning to TRBD1. There are 15 residues in the CDR3. V shed 4 bases, J shed 6 bases, and the junction held 13 bases outside the gene matches. In germline, CDR1 is GTSNPN, CDR2 SVGIG (reference sequence). The CDR3 loop reads CAWTVPPGGLHGYTF. The CDR3 bases are TGTGCCTGGACAGTCCCCCCAGGGGGCCTTCATGGCTACACCTTC.

The chain links TRBV6-5 to TRBJ2-7, with D possibly TRBD1 on 5 matching bases. The CDR3 extends over 15 amino acids. V was clipped by 8 bases and J by 4 bases, with 21 bases between them. Germline loops: CDR1 MNHEY, CDR2 SVGAGI. CDR3 residues: CASCPASGNLYEQYF. The CDR3 nucleotides read TGTGCCAGCTGCCCCGCGTCAGGGAATTTGTACGAGCAGTACTTC.

This chain joins TRBV12-3 or TRBV12-4 and TRBJ1-4, with a tentative D call TRBD1 (5 bases). This CDR3 has 13 amino acids. Deletions cut 8 bases from V and 4 bases from J, with 11 bases between. DNA of the CDR3: TGTGCCAGCGCAGACAGCCTTAATGAAAAACTGTTTTTT. As protein: CASADSLNEKLFF.

This clone was found once. The chain links TRBV28 to TRBJ1-2, with D maybe TRBD1 (5 bases). This CDR3 contains 14 residues. Germline loops: CDR1 MDHEN, CDR2 SYDVKM. The germline V and J ends were trimmed by 8 bases and 4 bases, with 17 bases remaining between them. The CDR3 spells CASFGAAWAYGYTF. DNA for the CDR3: TGTGCCAGCTTTGGGGCCGCGTGGGCCTATGGCTACACCTTC.

This chain links TRBV12-5 with TRBJ1-4, with 7 nucleotides matching TRBD1. This CDR3 has 15 amino acids. Germline values: CDR1 LGHNT, CDR2 FRNRAP. J gave up 7 bases and V 6 bases, and 11 bases lay outside the gene matches. The CDR3 loop reads CASGTGTAYFEKLFF. The CDR3 DNA sequence: TGTGCTAGTGGGACAGGGACAGCTTACTTTGAAAAACTGTTTTTT.

The CDR3 DNA follows: TGTGCCAGCAGCGCGACAGGGGTGAGCAATCAGCCCCAGCATTTT. Translating gives CASSATGVSNQPQHF. V gene TRBV9 combines with J gene TRBJ1-5; 8 bases fit TRBD1. The CDR3 spans 15 residues. Germline lookup yields CDR1 SGDLS and CDR2 YYNGEE. Unmatched junction bases numbered 3, after V lost 3 bases and J lost 1 base.

This chain connects TRBV30 to TRBJ1-3; a possible D gene is TRBD1 (6 bases). Trimming left V 7 bases short and J 1 base short, with 11 bases between. Germline assignment: CDR1 GTSNPN and CDR2 SVGIG (reference sequence). This CDR3 comprises 13 residues. The CDR3 nucleotides are TGTGCCTCAGGGAGGGGGTCTGGAAACACCATATATTTT. This sequence encodes CASGRGSGNTIYF. Filled out from reference TRBV30 and TRBJ1-3, the complete variable domain reads SQTIHQWPATLVQPVGSPLSLECTVEGTSNPNLYWYRQAAGRGLQLLFYSVGIGQISSEVPQNLSASRPQDRQFILSSKKLLLSDSGFYLCASGRGSGNTIYFGEGSWLTVV.